This TCR beta chain derives from a study of identical twins. Broader study findings: Conclusions rested on cross-sectional statistics rather than following the same donors. There was an excess of low generation probability in the out-of-frame alpha sequences that twins shared.

About this clonotype: Antigen: not known.

The ends were cut back, 5 bases at V and 11 bases at J, with 19 bases in the middle. CDR3 length equals 14 residues. Germline V gene data show CDR1 as KGHSH and CDR2 as LQKENI. Healthy Caucasians alone served as donors. Template switching, a step in the protocol, added a universal primer site, and cDNA carried unique molecular identifiers. TCRdb processed the 5' RACE reads anew with MiXCR; each CDR3 protein has one entry. Among some 1,700,000 distinct CDR3 sequences listed, under 35% were seen once. This TCR came from a newborn girl in good health. The V call is TRBV18, the J call TRBJ1-5; D remains ambiguous. Sequenced material: cord blood. The CDR3 nucleotides are TGTGCCAGCTCAATGGCAGTGACCCATTTTGCCCAGCATTTT. Protein: CASSMAVTHFAQHF.